These T cell receptor beta chains were read from a single sample in a study of blood T cells in healthy people across ages. MiXCR, run by TCRdb on the 5' RACE reads, gives a single entry per CDR3 protein. This sample yields approximately 730,000 distinct CDR3 sequences, of which about 53% are seen a single time; around 41% belongs to the top ten. Sequenced input: blood. These TCRs come from an elderly man in good health. Both conserved end residues are part of each CDR3. D genes are given only for firm matches. Some rows mark clone size as missing; the rest say once, few, many or name a class of expanded clone.

clone_size	d_call	v_call	j_call	cdr3_nt	cdr3_aa
NA	NA	TRBV13	TRBJ2-7	TGTGCCAGCAGCGATTCGGGGCGCTCCTACGAGCAGTACTTC	CASSDSGRSYEQYF
few	NA	TRBV21-1	TRBJ2-1	TGTGCCAGCAGCAACGGGGCTAGCGGCGGCAATGAGCAGTTCTTC	CASSNGASGGNEQFF
NA	NA	TRBV28	TRBJ1-6	TGTGCCAGCAGTTTAGAGGGGCCCTATAATTCACCCCTCCACTTT	CASSLEGPYNSPLHF
NA	NA	TRBV24-1	TRBJ2-1	TGTGCCACCGCTCAGGGGACAAGCTCCTACAATGAGCAGTTCTTC	CATAQGTSSYNEQFF
NA	NA	TRBV20-1	TRBJ2-5	TGCAGTGCCAATCAGGGGCCCCAAGAGACCCAGTACTTC	CSANQGPQETQYF
few	TRBD1	TRBV5-1	TRBJ2-4	TGCGCCAGCAGCCAATCGACAGGGGTGAACATTCAGTACTTC	CASSQSTGVNIQYF
few	TRBD2	TRBV3-1	TRBJ2-1	TGTGCCAGCAGCCACCCAGTGGCGGGAGGCTCCTACAATGAGCAGTTCTTC	CASSHPVAGGSYNEQFF
NA	NA	TRBV29-1	TRBJ2-5	TGCAGCGCTGGACGGGGATCGGAGACCCAGTACTTC	CSAGRGSETQYF
NA	NA	TRBV28	TRBJ2-7	TGTGCCAGCAGTCCAACCTCCTGGGGGCCCTCCTACGAGCAGTACTTC	CASSPTSWGPSYEQYF
NA	NA	TRBV5-1	TRBJ2-3	TGCGCCAGCAGCTCACGGGACCCTACAGATACGCAGTATTTT	CASSSRDPTDTQYF
NA	NA	TRBV29-1	TRBJ2-5	TGCACCGCACGCTCGGGGCAAGAGACCCAGTACTTC	CTARSGQETQYF
NA	TRBD1	TRBV29-1	TRBJ2-1	TGCAGCGTTGAGGGACAGGGTAATAGGAGACTAGGCGGCAATGAGCAGTTCTTC	CSVEGQGNRRLGGNEQFF
NA	NA	TRBV7-7	TRBJ2-7	TGTGCTAGCAGCTTAGGGTCCCCCATTGGCTACAATGAGCAGTACTTC	CASSLGSPIGYNEQYF
few	NA	TRBV11-2	TRBJ2-5	TGTGCCAGCAGCCCGGCTGGGACTCCCCAAGAGACCCAGTACTTC	CASSPAGTPQETQYF
NA	NA	TRBV7-2	TRBJ2-7	TGTGCCAGCAGCTTAGGGTCGAGCAGGAGCTCCTACGAGCAGTACTTC	CASSLGSSRSSYEQYF
NA	TRBD1	TRBV6-5	TRBJ1-2	TGTGCCAGCAGTCCGCCCCCCGGGACAGGGAACGGCTACACCTTC	CASSPPPGTGNGYTF
NA	TRBD1	TRBV18	TRBJ1-2	TGTGCCAACTCTCCCGGACAGGGGGCTTACTATGGCTACACCTTC	CANSPGQGAYYGYTF
once	TRBD1	TRBV24-1	TRBJ2-1	TGTGCCACCAGTGATTTTACAGGGGCCTCCTACAATGAGCAGTTCTTC	CATSDFTGASYNEQFF
NA	NA	TRBV7-2	TRBJ2-1	TGTGCCAGCAGCTCTCGTCCCGGGTCCCCTACCCCCAATGAGCAGTTCTTC	CASSSRPGSPTPNEQFF
NA	TRBD2	TRBV2	TRBJ2-5	TGTGCCACCAACCAGGCGGGAGAAGGGACCCAGTACTTC	CATNQAGEGTQYF
once	NA	TRBV4-1	TRBJ1-6	TGCGCCAGCAGCCCCCAGCACAGAATAGAAGGCTCACCCCTCCACTTT	CASSPQHRIEGSPLHF
NA	NA	TRBV14	TRBJ2-7	TGTGCCAGCAGCCAAGGTGTTTGGCGCGAGCAGTACTTC	CASSQGVWREQYF
NA	NA	TRBV12-3/TRBV12-4	TRBJ2-7	TGTGCCAGCAGCCCCGGGACTCTAGTCGAGCAGTACTTC	CASSPGTLVEQYF
NA	NA	TRBV3-1	TRBJ1-2	TGTGCCAGCAGCCAGGCGCCCAGGGTTAACTATGGCTACACCTTC	CASSQAPRVNYGYTF
NA	NA	TRBV15	TRBJ2-1	TGTGCCACCAGCAGAGATGCACAGGGCGCGAAGAATCAGCAGTTCTTC	CATSRDAQGAKNQQFF
NA	NA	TRBV7-3	TRBJ2-1	TGTGCCAGCAGCCATGGACTGGTGGCAACCTACAATGAGCAGTTCTTC	CASSHGLVATYNEQFF
NA	NA	TRBV29-1	TRBJ2-7	TGCAGCGTTGAAGGGGGTCGGACCTACAATGAGCAGTACTTC	CSVEGGRTYNEQYF
NA	TRBD2	TRBV20-1	TRBJ2-1	TGCAGTGCTAGAGGGCTGAGGCGGGAGACCAATGAGCAGTTCTTC	CSARGLRRETNEQFF
NA	TRBD2	TRBV6-1	TRBJ2-7	TGTGCCAGCAGTAGGGGGACTAGCATCAACGAGCAGTACTTC	CASSRGTSINEQYF
few	NA	TRBV4-2	TRBJ2-2	TGTGCCAGCAGCCAGTTGAACACCGGGGAGCTGTTTTTT	CASSQLNTGELFF
NA	TRBD2	TRBV7-9	TRBJ2-1	TGTGCCAGCAGCTTAGATAGCGGGAGCCGTTACAATGAGCAGTTCTTC	CASSLDSGSRYNEQFF
NA	TRBD2	TRBV9	TRBJ2-1	TGTGCCAGCAGCGTAGTAGCGGGAGGGCCCTACAATGAGCAGTTCTTC	CASSVVAGGPYNEQFF
NA	NA	TRBV20-1	TRBJ2-5	TGCAGTGCTAGAGTGTGGGGAGAGACCCAGTACTTC	CSARVWGETQYF
NA	NA	TRBV5-6	TRBJ2-3	TGTGCCAGCAGCTTGGGGGGACCTTACACAGATACGCAGTATTTT	CASSLGGPYTDTQYF
NA	NA	TRBV27	TRBJ2-4	TGTGCCAGCAGCCTGGAAAAGCCCGGGGAAAACATTCAGTACTTC	CASSLEKPGENIQYF
few	TRBD1	TRBV7-2	TRBJ2-3	TGTGCCAGCAGCTCGGACAGGGAAGGTACGCAGTATTTT	CASSSDREGTQYF
NA	NA	TRBV29-1	TRBJ1-5	TGCAGTGCCGGGACACCCAATCAGCCCCAGCATTTT	CSAGTPNQPQHF
NA	TRBD2	TRBV6-2/TRBV6-3	TRBJ2-5	TGTGCCAGCAGGCTAGCGGGGCCGCAAGAGACCCAGTACTTC	CASRLAGPQETQYF
few	NA	TRBV25-1	TRBJ2-3	TGTGCCAGCAGTGAAGCTGGGGGTGGGCACAGATACGCGTATTTT	CASSEAGGGHRYAYF
few	NA	TRBV20-1	TRBJ2-5	TGCAGTGCGCCGAGCAGGTCAGAGACCCAGTACTTC	CSAPSRSETQYF
NA	TRBD2	TRBV7-2	TRBJ2-3	TGTGCCAGCAGCCTCAGCGGGAGGGCGTCAGATACGCAGTATTTT	CASSLSGRASDTQYF
NA	TRBD1	TRBV7-9	TRBJ2-3	TGTGCCAGCAGCTTAGCCCTTGGGACAGGGGGGGACAGAGACGCGTATTTT	CASSLALGTGGDRDAYF
NA	NA	TRBV6-2/TRBV6-3	TRBJ1-1	TGTGCCAGCACCTCGACCGGGGTGTTGAGGACTGAAGCTTTCTTT	CASTSTGVLRTEAFF
NA	NA	TRBV29-1	TRBJ2-5	TGCAGCGCCGACAGGGGAGGGGAGACCCAGTACTTC	CSADRGGETQYF
NA	NA	TRBV2	TRBJ2-7	TGTGCCAGCAGTACAACAGGGAGGGGAAGCTCCTACGAGCAGTACTTC	CASSTTGRGSSYEQYF
NA	NA	TRBV24-1	TRBJ2-1	TGTGCCACCAGTGTCTCGTGGGATAGCTCCTACAATGAGCAGTTCTTC	CATSVSWDSSYNEQFF
NA	NA	TRBV29-1	TRBJ1-2	TGCAGCGTCGCAGCGGCGCGAGAGGTTGGCTACACCTTC	CSVAAAREVGYTF
few	TRBD1	TRBV2	TRBJ2-7	TGTGCCAGCAGTGACCTGGGACAGGTAAACTACGAGCAGTACTTC	CASSDLGQVNYEQYF
few	NA	TRBV11-2	TRBJ2-7	TGTGCCAGCAGCTTAGATGACCCCTACGAGCAGTACTTC	CASSLDDPYEQYF
NA	NA	TRBV5-1	TRBJ2-2	TGCGCCAGCACCTTGGACCGCGCGAACACCGGGGAGCTGTTTTTT	CASTLDRANTGELFF
NA	TRBD2	TRBV7-2	TRBJ2-3	TGTGCCAGCAGCAAGGGACTAGCGGGAGGGCCCGGCACAGATACGCAGTATTTT	CASSKGLAGGPGTDTQYF
few	NA	TRBV7-9	TRBJ1-2	TGTGCCAGCAGCTTAATTGAAAAAGAAGTCGGTGGCTACACCTTC	CASSLIEKEVGGYTF
NA	NA	TRBV4-1	TRBJ1-4	TGCGCCAGCAGCCAAAGCCCGGGAACTAATGAAAAACTGTTTTTT	CASSQSPGTNEKLFF
few	NA	TRBV2	TRBJ2-6	TGTGCCAGCGAAACAGGGTCTGGGGCCAACGTCCTGACTTTC	CASETGSGANVLTF